This T cell receptor (beta chain) was profiled in a study of technical replicates of blood from a few donors. This CDR3 has 17 amino acids. Germline CDR1 is SGDLS and CDR2 is YYNGEE. J gave up 2 bases and V 4 bases, and 10 bases lay outside the gene matches. The method was immunoSEQ multiplex PCR; TCRdb's version includes in-frame clones alone and lacks a portion of them. The table has 15,000 or so clones, approximately 86% seen once. Sequencing was done on a sample of PBMCs. The chain is built from TRBV9 and TRBJ2-3, with TRBD1 matching over 10 bases. This sequence originates from a human donor in good health. This CDR3 reads CASSPEVGTGDTDTQYF. CDR3 sequence (DNA): TGTGCCAGCAGCCCAGAAGTTGGGACAGGGGACACAGATACGCAGTATTTT.